Described below is a single T cell receptor (beta chain) sequence and its context. The antigen is unknown. Other DNA sequences in this specimen translate into the identical CDR3. This sample was included in a study of radiotherapy plus CTLA-4 blockade in lung cancer. The wider study: Objective responses were recorded in more than 15% of patients, with disease control recorded in approximately 34%.

Receiving focal radiation plus CTLA-4 blockade with ipilimumab were patients who had chemo-refractory metastatic non-small-cell lung cancer. The length of the CDR3 is 15 residues. Germline V gene sequence: CDR1 SGHRS, CDR2 YFSETQ. Trimming took off 0 bases at V and 0 bases at J, with 7 bases between the two ends. Points from the study as a whole: In blood, after radiotherapy plus ipilimumab, tumor-derived TCR clones expanded. Best predicting response, reportedly, were early blood T cell clone dynamics, with interferon-beta.

Some clones are missing from TCRdb's copy, which holds only in-frame ones; the method was immunoSEQ multiplex PCR. The sample lists roughly 71,000 clones, 78% seen once, with 7% to 8.5% in the top ten. This clonotype was sampled from a human donor with non-small cell lung cancer who had a complete response to radiotherapy plus ipilimumab. This sample comprised peripheral blood, obtained from a patient treated with radiotherapy plus ipilimumab. The chain uses TRBV5-1 and TRBJ2-1; D may correspond to TRBD1 or TRBD2 (5 bases each). In nucleotides, the CDR3 is TGCGCCAGCAGCTTGGAGGGGAGCTCCTACAATGAGCAGTTCTTC. This translates into CASSLEGSSYNEQFF.